The sequence of this TCR beta chain was determined in a study of cytomegalovirus exposure and HLA in healthy donors. With 60 Vbeta and 13 Jbeta primers, the PCR was carried out. Here immunoSEQ multiplex PCR was the method, and the copy in TCRdb shows in-frame clones only, minus some. The sample has around 110,000 clones, around 64% seen once. The ends were cut back, 6 bases at V and 7 bases at J, with 10 bases in the middle. Germline V CDR1 and CDR2: DFQATT, SNEGSKA (reference sequence). The CDR3 extends over 11 amino acids. The chain joins TRBV20-1 to TRBJ1-5, with TRBD1 as a possible D gene (5 bases). The sample comprised PBMCs. The origin of this receptor is a woman between 25 and 40 years old in good health and CMV-seronegative. The CDR3 DNA reads TGCAGTGCGCAGGGCGGCCAGCCCCAGCATTTT. Protein product: CSAQGGQPQHF.